This T cell receptor beta chain was sequenced in a study of tumor-infiltrating lymphocytes in primary liver carcinoma (dated by TCRdb to the late 2010s). About the study as a whole: Of the five patients (three men and two women, aged 30 to 69 years), four had hepatocellular carcinoma and one had combined HCC and intrahepatic cholangiocarcinoma. The five patients had tumors of stage T1-T3 N0M0, with maximum diameters ranging from about 4 to 11 cm. Each sample produced about 3.5 to 8 million productive TCRbeta reads, and read depth showed no significant difference between tissue types. TCRbeta repertoire sequencing, expression microarrays and whole-exome sequencing were combined in the study across five regions of each liver tumor, with adjacent normal tissue and blood also included. A total of 35 specimens from 5 patients went through TCRbeta repertoire sequencing, namely 25 tumor regions, 5 adjacent noncancerous liver tissues and 5 peripheral blood samples. To link TCRbeta repertoire diversity with the local molecular phenotype, the roughly 26 tumor region samples were profiled using Agilent mRNA microarrays. High reproducibility was observed for the technical replicate repertoires, with mean shared-clone rates approximately 0.92 and correlation coefficients above 0.98.

Total RNA and DNA were co-extracted without cell sorting from approximately 20-30 mg of bulk tissue using the AllPrep DNA/RNA mini kit. Between late 2015 and March 2016, a few patients in China with histopathologically diagnosed primary liver carcinoma had surgical resection. Chronic HBV infection was present in the patients, and the patients were treatment-naive at sampling. Five spatially separated regions were sampled per tumor: superior, inferior, left-lateral and right-lateral poles, plus the tumor centre. Histology showed that every tumor sample contained more than 80% viable tumor cells. Pieces of fresh tumor and adjacent tissue were cut in half, with one half kept in RNAlater at -80 degrees C and the other half sent for histology. Starting from 450 to 500 ng total RNA, TCRbeta-specific cDNA was produced by reverse transcription with a constant-region primer and ProtoScript II reverse transcriptase. Three nested multiplex PCR rounds, following a slightly modified ARM-PCR procedure, were used to build the TCRbeta libraries. Sample barcodes and Illumina adapters were attached in a final 25-cycle PCR using Deep VentR polymerase. Before sequencing, amplicons between 200 and 500 bp were purified from gel using a QIAquick gel extraction kit. The TCRbeta amplicons were sequenced with 250-bp paired-end reads on an Illumina HiSeq 2500. As for how the authors treated the data: Trimmomatic v0.33 was used to quality-trim the reads, and FLASH v1.2.11 was used to merge paired reads so that full CDR3 sequences could be recovered. MiGEC v1.2.1b assigned V, D and J germline segments to the rearranged TCRbeta sequences. Clonotype statistics, along with Shannon-Wiener diversity indices, were calculated using VDJtools v1.0.0. To cut down on sampling bias, every analysis after diversity analysis relied on just the 250 most abundant clonotypes from each sample. TCRdb reprocessing: public reads trimmed at Q25 with fastp, clones called with MiXCR, in-frame beta chains kept. One record per CDR3 amino acid sequence lists the most common genes and DNA. V and J calls and clone size were set by TCRdb, not the authors. The table for this sample lists about 41,000 distinct CDR3 sequences; about three quarters of them were counted only once. Approximately 20% of the sample lies in the top ten.

Overall results and qualifications from the work: Only roughly 8-24% of top clones appeared in all five regions of a tumor, which suggests that tumor-infiltrating T cells are spatially heterogeneous. Only a few patients were included in the study, and the authors note that the findings should be validated in a larger study. Because sequencing covered only the TCR beta chain and unpaired alpha chains were not captured, true repertoire diversity is likely underestimated. Repertoire overlap was higher between tumor regions (mean about 36%) than tumor-adjacent (approximately 17%) or tumor-blood (14%) pairs, consistent with antigen-driven expansion. The top 250 clones accounted for a significantly greater share of the repertoire in tumors than in blood (p = 0.039). Bulk unsorted samples precluded comparing CD4+ and CD8+ T cell repertoires.

Only one count was recorded for this clonotype. Which antigen it targets is not known. At one end, the junction sequence differs from germline, possibly due to a read error. The receptor's source is a man aged 40-50 years with primary liver carcinoma and hepatitis B virus infection. Input material: liver tumor tissue from sampling region 2. The meaning of the sample's cell subset or site label: tumor region T2, inferior pole.

The CDR3 in this case is CASRRGSEEYF. The DNA reads TGTGCCAGCAGGCGGGGTTCCGAGGAGTACTTC. The sequence is built from TRBV12-3 or TRBV12-4 and TRBJ2-7, with a tentative D gene TRBD2 over 6 matching bases. Inclusive of the bounding cysteine and phenylalanine, the CDR3 is 11 residues long. Only CDR3 DNA is held: 33 bases, read in frame from base 1.